The 10 T cell receptor beta chains below come from one sample, sequenced in a study of blood T cell repertoires in COVID-19. This table comes from immunoSEQ multiplex PCR, and its TCRdb copy is limited to in-frame clones, with some not included. The sample consists of approximately 200,000 clones, around 89% of them appearing once. Sequencing was carried out using PBMCs or T cells enriched from blood (not recorded which). These receptor sequences come from a man aged 30 to 39 who had recovered from COVID-19.

The genes are TRBV6-2 or TRBV6-3 and TRBJ2-5, with 8 bases identical to TRBD1. Trimming removed 2 bases from V and 2 bases from J; junction bases left unmatched: 13. The CDR3 has 18 residues. The germline V gene encodes CDR1 MNHEY and CDR2 SVGEGT. This chain's CDR3 is CASSYPRRTGRGQETQYF. CDR3 bases: TGTGCCAGCAGTTACCCAAGACGGACAGGGAGAGGACAAGAGACCCAGTACTTC.

The chain couples TRBV9 to TRBJ2-7; maybe TRBD2 (6 bases). The germline V gene has CDR1 SGDLS and CDR2 YYNGEE. V was clipped by 1 base and J by 5 bases, with 16 bases between them. The CDR3 is 15 residues long. CDR3 protein: CASSVSGSWGDEQYF. The CDR3 bases are TGTGCCAGCAGCGTATCTGGTAGCTGGGGGGACGAGCAGTACTTC. Complete variable domain (other parts from reference TRBV9 and TRBJ2-7): DSGVTQTPKHLITATGQRVTLRCSPRSGDLSVYWYQQSLDQGLQFLIQYYNGEERAKGNILERFSAQQFPDLHSELNLSSLELGDSALYFCASSVSGSWGDEQYFGPGTRLTVT.

The chain recombines TRBV7-2 with TRBJ2-7; the D gene is possibly TRBD2 (6 bases). V gave up 5 bases and J gave up 3 bases, with 14 bases separating them. The CDR3 runs to 14 residues. Looked up from germline, CDR1 is SGHTA and CDR2 is FQGNSA. The CDR3 DNA reads TGTGCCAGCAGCCCGGGACTGGCGCTCTACGAGCAGTACTTC. Translating gives CASSPGLALYEQYF.

The chain recombines TRBV3-1 (or the pseudogene TRBV3-2) with TRBJ1-5, with D unresolved. The germline V gene encodes CDR1 LGHDT and CDR2 YNNKEL (reference sequence). There are 17 residues in the CDR3. The V and J ends lost 2 bases and 2 bases respectively, with 16 bases between them. Here the CDR3 DNA reads TGTGCCAGCAGCCAACGGGTCGGTCCGCGGTGCAATCAGCCCCAGCATTTT. Translation: CASSQRVGPRCNQPQHF.

This chain joins TRBV9 and TRBJ2-7; D gene ambiguous. The CDR3 sequence is 16 residues long. Germline V lookup: CDR1 SGDLS, CDR2 YYNGEE. V lost 0 bases and J lost 0, with 13 bases in between. The CDR3 protein is CASSVGSVPLSYEQYF. The CDR3 DNA reads as TGTGCCAGCAGCGTAGGTTCCGTCCCCCTCTCCTACGAGCAGTACTTC.

This clone came up once. The rearrangement uses TRBV3-1 (or the pseudogene TRBV3-2) and TRBJ2-7; 9 bases are a match to TRBD1. The V gene end was trimmed by 0 bases and the J gene end by 2 bases; junction bases not matched to a gene: 20. The CDR3 extends over 21 amino acids. The V gene's germline CDR1 is LGHDT and CDR2 YNNKEL (reference sequence). Here the CDR3 DNA reads TGTGCCAGCAGCCAAGACAGCCTGTGGGCCTTTGGGACAGGGTGGGCCTACGAGCAGTACTTC. Protein: CASSQDSLWAFGTGWAYEQYF.

The count of this clone is one. The rearrangement links TRBV25-1 to TRBJ2-3; tentative D call: TRBD1 (6 bases). Germline CDR1 is MGHDK and CDR2 is SYGVNS. The CDR3 extends over 15 amino acids. Trimming stripped 2 bases from V and 2 bases from J, with 11 bases between. The CDR3 region is CASSEKQGPTDTQYF. As DNA, the CDR3 is TGTGCCAGCAGTGAAAAGCAGGGGCCCACAGATACGCAGTATTTT.

V and J are TRBV7-9 and TRBJ1-2, with 10 bases that match TRBD1. The CDR3 runs 15 residues. With 5 bases clipped from V and 7 bases from J, the junction kept 10 bases outside the gene matches. CDR1 SEHNR and CDR2 FQNEAQ come from the germline V gene (reference sequence). CDR3 DNA: TGTGCCAGCAGCCCCGAGACAGGGGGCGCCCCTGGCTACACCTTC. This sequence encodes CASSPETGGAPGYTF.

The CDR3: CASSQEGQELSSYEQYF. For the CDR3, the DNA is TGCGCCAGCAGCCAAGAGGGACAGGAGTTGAGCTCCTACGAGCAGTACTTC. The chain combines TRBV4-1 with TRBJ2-7; 8 bases fit TRBD1. Per the germline V gene, CDR1 is MGHRA and CDR2 is YSYEKL. V shed 0 bases, J shed 0 bases, and the junction held 7 bases outside the gene matches. CDR3 length equals 17 residues.

J is TRBJ2-2 and V is TRBV5-6; TRBD1 is a possible D gene (5 bases). CDR1 is SGHDT, CDR2 YYEEEE, per germline. V lost 2 bases and J lost 2, with 13 bases in between. The length of the CDR3 is 16 residues. DNA for the CDR3: TGTGCCAGCAGCTTCAGGCAGGGTAGTAACACCGGGGAGCTGTTTTTT. It yields the protein CASSFRQGSNTGELFF.